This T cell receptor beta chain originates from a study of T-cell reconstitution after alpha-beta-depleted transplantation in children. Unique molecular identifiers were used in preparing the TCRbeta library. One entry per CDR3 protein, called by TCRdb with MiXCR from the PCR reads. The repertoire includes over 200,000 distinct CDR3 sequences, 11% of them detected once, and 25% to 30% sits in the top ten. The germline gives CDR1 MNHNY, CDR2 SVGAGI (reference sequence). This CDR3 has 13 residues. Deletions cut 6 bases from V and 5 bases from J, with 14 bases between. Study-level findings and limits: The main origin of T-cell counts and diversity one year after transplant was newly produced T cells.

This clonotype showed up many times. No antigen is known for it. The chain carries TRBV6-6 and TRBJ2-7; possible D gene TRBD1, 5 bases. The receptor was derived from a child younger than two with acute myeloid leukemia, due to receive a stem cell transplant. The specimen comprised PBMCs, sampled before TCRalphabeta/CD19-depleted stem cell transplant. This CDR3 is CASSHRWSDEQYF. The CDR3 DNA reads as TGTGCCAGCAGCCACAGGTGGTCCGACGAGCAGTACTTC.